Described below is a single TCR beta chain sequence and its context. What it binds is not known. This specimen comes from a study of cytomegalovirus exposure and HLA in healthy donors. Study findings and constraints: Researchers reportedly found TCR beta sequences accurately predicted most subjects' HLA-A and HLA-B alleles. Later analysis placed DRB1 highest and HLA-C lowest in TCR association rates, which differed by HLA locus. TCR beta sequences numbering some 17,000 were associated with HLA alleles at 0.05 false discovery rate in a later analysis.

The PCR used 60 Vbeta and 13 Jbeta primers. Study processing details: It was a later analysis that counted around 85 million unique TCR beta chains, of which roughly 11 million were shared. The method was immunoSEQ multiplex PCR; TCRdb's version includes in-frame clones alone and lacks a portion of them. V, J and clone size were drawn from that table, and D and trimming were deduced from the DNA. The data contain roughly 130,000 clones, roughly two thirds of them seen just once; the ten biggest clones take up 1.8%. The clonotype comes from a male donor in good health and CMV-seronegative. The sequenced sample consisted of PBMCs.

CDR3 sequence: CSASTGQETQYF. The CDR3 DNA reads TGCAGCGCTTCGACAGGGCAGGAGACCCAGTACTTC. The J gene is TRBJ2-5, the V gene TRBV29-1, with 7 bases aligning to TRBD1. The CDR3 runs to 12 residues. The V segment lost 7 bases and the J segment 5 bases; nucleotides outside the gene matches: 7. Germline values: CDR1 SQVTM, CDR2 ANQGSEA.